This TCR beta chain appears in the sequencing data of a study of identical twins. TCRdb re-derived calls from the 5' RACE reads in MiXCR, one entry per CDR3 protein. The repertoire consists of fewer than 250,000 distinct CDR3 sequences, with around 7% occurring once and the leading ten covering 3.5% to 4%. The CDR3 is 13 amino acids. The V end was cut by 2 bases, the J end by 5 bases, with 9 bases between. Germline loops: CDR1 LNHDA, CDR2 SQIVND (reference sequence). A further study also used this sample, focusing on yellow fever vaccine responses in identical twins.

The TCR originated in a woman between 18 and 29 years old in good health. The sample comprised memory (CD45RO+) T cells sorted from blood. The rearrangement links TRBV19 to TRBJ2-5; possible D gene TRBD2, 5 bases. The CDR3 DNA is TGTGCCAGTAGTATATCAAGAGGGGAGACCCAGTACTTC. Protein: CASSISRGETQYF.